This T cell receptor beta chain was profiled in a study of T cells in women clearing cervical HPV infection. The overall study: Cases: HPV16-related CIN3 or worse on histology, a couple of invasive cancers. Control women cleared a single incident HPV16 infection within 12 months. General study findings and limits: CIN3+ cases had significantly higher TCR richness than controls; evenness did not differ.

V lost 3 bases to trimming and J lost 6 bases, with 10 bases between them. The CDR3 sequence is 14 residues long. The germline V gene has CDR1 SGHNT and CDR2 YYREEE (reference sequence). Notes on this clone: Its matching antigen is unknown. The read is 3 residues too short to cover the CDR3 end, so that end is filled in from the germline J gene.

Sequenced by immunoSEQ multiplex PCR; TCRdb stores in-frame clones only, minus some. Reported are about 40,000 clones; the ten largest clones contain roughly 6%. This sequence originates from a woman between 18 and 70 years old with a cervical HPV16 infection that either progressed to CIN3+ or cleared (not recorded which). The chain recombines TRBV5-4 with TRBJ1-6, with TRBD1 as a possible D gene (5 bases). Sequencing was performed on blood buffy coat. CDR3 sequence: CASSSGTVNSPLHF. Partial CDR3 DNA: TGTGCCAGCAGCTCCGGGACTGTTAATTCACCC.